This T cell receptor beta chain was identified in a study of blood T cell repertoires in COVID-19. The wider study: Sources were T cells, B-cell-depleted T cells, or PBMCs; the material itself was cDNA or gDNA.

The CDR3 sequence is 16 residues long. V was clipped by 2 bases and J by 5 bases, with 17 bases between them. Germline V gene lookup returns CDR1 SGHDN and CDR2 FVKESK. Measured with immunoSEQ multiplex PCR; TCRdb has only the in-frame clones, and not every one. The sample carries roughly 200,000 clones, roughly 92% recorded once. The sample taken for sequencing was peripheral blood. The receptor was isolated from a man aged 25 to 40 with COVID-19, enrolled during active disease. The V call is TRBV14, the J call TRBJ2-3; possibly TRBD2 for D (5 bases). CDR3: CASSQRLDFPRDTQYF. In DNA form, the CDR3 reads TGTGCCAGCAGCCAAAGATTGGACTTTCCTAGAGATACGCAGTATTTT.